Presented here are 10 T cell receptor beta chains from one specimen sequenced in a study of blood T cell repertoires in COVID-19 (dated by TCRdb to the early 2020s). Libraries were constructed by the immunoSEQ multiplex PCR assay. TCRdb took over this immuneACCESS table, retaining in-frame rearrangements with V and J assigned. Such tables are incomplete; in checked studies, under half of the missing clones stem from an unresolved V gene, and the remainder is unexplained. The sample data list around 80,000 clones, and approximately 78% of these were observed just once. The top ten clones comprise more than 4.5% of the sample. Material for sequencing was peripheral blood. These receptors were obtained from a woman older than 75 with active or convalescent COVID-19.

This clone showed up just a few times. This chain joins TRBV19 and TRBJ2-1, with 8 bases that match TRBD1. Germline CDR1 LNHDA, CDR2 SQIVND (reference sequence). The V gene end was trimmed by 6 bases and the J gene end by 5 bases; junction bases not matched to a gene: 6. The CDR3 spans 14 residues. The CDR3 DNA follows: TGTGCCAGTAGCGCTACAGGGGGTAACAATGAGCAGTTCTTC. Its translation: CASSATGGNNEQFF.

The chain combines TRBV5-1 with TRBJ2-3; a weak D match, TRBD1 (5 bases). V was cut by 4 bases and J by 3 bases, with 15 bases left in between. The germline gives CDR1 SGHRS, CDR2 YFSETQ. CDR3 length: 15 residues. This chain's CDR3 is CASSPGRAGTDTQYF. The DNA of the CDR3 is TGCGCCAGCAGCCCTGGCAGGGCCGGGACAGATACGCAGTATTTT. The full variable domain, in which reference TRBV5-1 and TRBJ2-3 provide the parts outside the CDR3, is KAGVTQTPRYLIKTRGQQVTLSCSPISGHRSVSWYQQTPGQGLQFLFEYFSETQRNKGNFPGRFSGRQFSNSRSEMNVSTLELGDSALYLCASSPGRAGTDTQYFGPGTRLTVL.

The chain uses TRBV7-9 and TRBJ2-6; no reliable D call. CDR3 length: 16 residues. The V end lost 2 bases, the J end lost 3 bases, and 11 bases lay between the germline ends. Germline-derived CDR1 and CDR2 are SEHNR and FQNEAQ (reference sequence). CDR3 sequence reads: CASSLRQVVGANVLTF. The CDR3 nucleotides read TGTGCCAGCAGCTTAAGGCAGGTTGTTGGGGCCAACGTCCTGACTTTC.

This chain links TRBV28 with TRBJ1-4; TRBD1 matches 9 bases. The CDR3 totals 18 residues. Germline V gene sequence: CDR1 MDHEN, CDR2 SYDVKM. The V segment lost 3 bases and the J segment 2 bases; nucleotides outside the gene matches: 10. This CDR3 reads CASSFLPNRGPTNEKLFF. The CDR3 DNA reads TGTGCCAGCAGTTTCCTCCCCAACAGGGGGCCTACTAATGAAAAACTGTTTTTT.

The rearrangement joins TRBV5-6 to TRBJ1-3, with unresolved D. Germline loops: CDR1 SGHDT, CDR2 YYEEEE. V dropped 2 bases and J dropped 0 bases, with 3 bases sitting between them. This CDR3 contains 13 residues. Here the CDR3 reads CASSLLSGNTIYF. Here the CDR3 DNA reads TGTGCCAGCAGCTTACTCTCTGGAAACACCATATATTTT.

The gene calls are TRBV10-3 and TRBJ2-2; weak D call: TRBD2 (6 bases). The CDR3 covers 15 residues. Germline CDR1 ENHRY, CDR2 SYGVKD. With 7 bases removed from V and 4 bases from J, the gap between germline ends came to 16 bases. For the CDR3, the DNA is TGTGCCATCACTGCAGAACTAGCAATCACCGGGGAGCTGTTTTTT. Protein: CAITAELAITGELFF.

The rearrangement uses TRBV5-4 and TRBJ1-3; a possible D gene is TRBD1 (5 bases). Trimming left V 4 bases short and J 0 bases short, with 11 bases between. The CDR3 contains 15 residues. The germline V gene encodes CDR1 SGHNT and CDR2 YYREEE (reference sequence). This CDR3 reads CASSLDSNSGNTIYF. The CDR3 DNA is TGTGCCAGCAGCCTAGACAGCAACTCTGGAAACACCATATATTTT.

This chain connects TRBV6-5 to TRBJ2-7; the D gene is possibly TRBD2 (5 bases). The CDR3 consists of 14 residues. V lost 2 bases, J lost 4 bases, and 12 bases lay in between. Germline CDR1 MNHEY, CDR2 SVGAGI. CDR3 sequence: CASSYRGVDYEQYF. CDR3 nucleotide sequence: TGTGCCAGCAGTTACCGGGGAGTTGATTACGAGCAGTACTTC.

The V and J genes are TRBV3-1 (or the pseudogene TRBV3-2) and TRBJ2-1, with 10 bases fitting TRBD1. V shed 0 bases and J 4 bases; nucleotides not matched to a gene: 0. CDR3 length equals 15 residues. Germline V gene data show CDR1 as LGHDT and CDR2 as YNNKEL (reference sequence). Here the CDR3 reads CASSQEGQGYNEQFF. CDR3 nucleotides: TGTGCCAGCAGCCAAGAGGGACAGGGGTACAATGAGCAGTTCTTC.

This clone was observed a single time. This chain links TRBV6-4 with TRBJ2-7, with TRBD2 matching over 11 bases. The CDR3 totals 19 residues. Trimming took 4 bases from V and 6 from J; bases not matched to a gene: 20. Germline V gene lookup returns CDR1 MRHNA and CDR2 SNTAGT. CDR3 coding DNA: TGTGCCAGCAGTGCAGCAAGGACTAGCGGGCGCCGCCGGCCACTCGAGCAGTACTTC. Its translation is CASSAARTSGRRRPLEQYF.